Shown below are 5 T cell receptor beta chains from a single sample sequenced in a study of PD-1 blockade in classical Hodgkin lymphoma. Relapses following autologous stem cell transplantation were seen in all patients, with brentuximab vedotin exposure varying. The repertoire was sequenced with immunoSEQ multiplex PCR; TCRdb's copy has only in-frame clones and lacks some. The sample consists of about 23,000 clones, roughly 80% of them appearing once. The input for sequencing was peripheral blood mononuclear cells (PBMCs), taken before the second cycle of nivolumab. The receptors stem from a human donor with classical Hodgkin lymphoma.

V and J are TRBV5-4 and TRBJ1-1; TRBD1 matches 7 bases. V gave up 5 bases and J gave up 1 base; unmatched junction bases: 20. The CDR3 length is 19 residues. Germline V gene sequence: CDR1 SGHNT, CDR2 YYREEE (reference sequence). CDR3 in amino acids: CASSRHKGGAGDENTEAFF. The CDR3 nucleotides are TGTGCCAGCAGTAGGCATAAAGGGGGCGCGGGAGATGAGAACACTGAAGCTTTCTTT.

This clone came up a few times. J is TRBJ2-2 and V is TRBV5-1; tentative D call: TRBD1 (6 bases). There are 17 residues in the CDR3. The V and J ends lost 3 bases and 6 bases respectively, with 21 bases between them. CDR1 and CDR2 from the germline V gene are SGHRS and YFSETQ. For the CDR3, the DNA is TGCGCCAGCAGCTCAGAAGGGCAGGGGAGTTTTGCCGGGGAGCTGTTTTTT. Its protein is CASSSEGQGSFAGELFF. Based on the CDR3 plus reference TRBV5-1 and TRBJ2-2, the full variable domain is KAGVTQTPRYLIKTRGQQVTLSCSPISGHRSVSWYQQTPGQGLQFLFEYFSETQRNKGNFPGRFSGRQFSNSRSEMNVSTLELGDSALYLCASSSEGQGSFAGELFFGEGSRLTVL.

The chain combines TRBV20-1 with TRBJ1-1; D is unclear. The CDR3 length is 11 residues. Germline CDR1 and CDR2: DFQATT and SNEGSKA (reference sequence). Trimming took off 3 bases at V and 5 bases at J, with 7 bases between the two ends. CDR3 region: CSASGRTEAFF. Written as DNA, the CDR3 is TGCAGTGCTAGTGGGAGGACTGAAGCTTTCTTT.

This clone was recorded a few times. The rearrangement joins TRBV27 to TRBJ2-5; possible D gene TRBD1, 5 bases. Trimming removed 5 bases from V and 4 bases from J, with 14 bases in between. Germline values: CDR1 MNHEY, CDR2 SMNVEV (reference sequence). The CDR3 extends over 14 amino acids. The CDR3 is CASSERGSTETQYF. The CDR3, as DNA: TGTGCCAGCAGTGAAAGGGGATCAACAGAGACCCAGTACTTC.

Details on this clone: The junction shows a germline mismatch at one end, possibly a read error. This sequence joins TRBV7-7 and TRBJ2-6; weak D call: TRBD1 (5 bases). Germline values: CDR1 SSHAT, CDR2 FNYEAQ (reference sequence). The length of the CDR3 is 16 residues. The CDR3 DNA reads TGTGCTAGCAGCTTAGGGGATGCCTCTGGGGCCAACGTCCTGACTTTC. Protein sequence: CASSLGDASGANVLTF.